These 20 T cell receptor beta chains share one sample of origin, sequenced in a study of CD4 and CD8 cells across lung adenocarcinoma regions. TCRdb called the PCR reads again in MiXCR, with one record for every CDR3 protein. The table has 9,500 to 15,000 distinct CDR3 sequences, less than 60% seen once. What was sequenced was CD8+ T cells from the margin of a lung tumor. The receptors were sampled from a female donor with lung adenocarcinoma. The CD4 and CD8 labels of this study may be unreliable.

The chain is built from TRBV19 and TRBJ2-1, with 9 bases fitting TRBD2. The CDR3 spans 16 residues. The V and J ends lost 3 bases and 7 bases, in that order; junction bases with no gene match: 10. Germline V gene data show CDR1 as LNHDA and CDR2 as SQIVND (reference sequence). The CDR3 region is CASSIYGGGARNEQFF. The CDR3, as DNA: TGTGCCAGTAGTATCTACGGCGGGGGGGCCCGGAATGAGCAGTTCTTC.

This clonotype occurred many times. V is TRBV6-1 and J is TRBJ1-6; 7 nucleotides agree with TRBD1. The CDR3 consists of 13 residues. Germline CDR1 reads MNHNS; CDR2 reads SASEGT. V lost 9 bases, J lost 5 bases, and 4 bases stayed unmatched. Written as DNA, the CDR3 is TGTGCCAGTGGGACAGCTCATAATTCACCCCTCCACTTT. Its protein product is CASGTAHNSPLHF.

The V gene is TRBV20-1, the J gene TRBJ1-2; 10 nucleotides align to TRBD1. The CDR3 has 15 amino acids. Losses at the gene ends were 3 bases for V and 0 bases for J; bases not matched to a gene: 4. The germline V gene encodes CDR1 DFQATT and CDR2 SNEGSKA (reference sequence). The DNA of the CDR3 is TGCAGTGCTAGTGGACAGGGGGAAGCTAACTATGGCTACACCTTC. Translation gives CSASGQGEANYGYTF.

The chain recombines TRBV6-1 with TRBJ2-1, with 9 bases identical to TRBD2. Germline values: CDR1 MNHNS, CDR2 SASEGT. CDR3 length equals 14 residues. J lost 6 bases, V lost 2 bases, and 2 bases had no gene match. The CDR3 DNA is TGTGCCAGCAGTGAACCTAGCGGGATCAATGAGCAGTTCTTC. Translated: CASSEPSGINEQFF.

This clonotype is medium-sized. Germline is not matched at one junction end, which may reflect a read error. The V and J genes are TRBV20-1 and TRBJ2-1; TRBD2 matches 9 bases. The germline V gene encodes CDR1 DFQATT and CDR2 SNEGSKA (reference sequence). There are 15 residues in the CDR3. The CDR3 DNA is TGCAGTGCTAGAGATGGGACTAGCTCCCACAATGAGCAGTTCTTC. This gives the protein CSARDGTSSHNEQFF.

This clonotype was picked up many times. The rearrangement joins TRBV12-3 or TRBV12-4 to TRBJ2-3; D not resolved. Trimming left V 6 bases short and J 0 bases short, with 10 bases between. The CDR3 totals 14 residues. CDR3 DNA sequence: TGTGCCAGCAGCCAGGCGCGCAGCACAGATACGCAGTATTTT. Amino acids: CASSQARSTDTQYF.

This clonotype is termed medium-sized (0.01 to 0.1%). The chain couples TRBV10-2 to TRBJ2-2, with 8 bases fitting TRBD2. CDR3 length equals 16 residues. CDR1 is WSHSY and CDR2 is SAAADI in the germline V gene. The trim removed 3 bases at V and 5 bases at J, leaving 8 bases unmatched. The CDR3 region has the DNA TGCGCCAGCAGTGAAGGTAGCGGGGTCGTTACCGGGGAGCTGTTTTTT. This encodes CASSEGSGVVTGELFF.

Sample share makes this clonotype medium-sized (0.01 to 0.1%). The CDR3 is CASSWGGEGTDTQYF. In DNA form, the CDR3 reads TGTGCCAGCAGTTGGGGAGGGGAAGGGACAGATACGCAGTATTTT. This chain uses TRBV6-5 with TRBJ2-3; 7 nucleotides match TRBD2. Per the germline V gene, CDR1 is MNHEY and CDR2 is SVGAGI. The V segment lost 4 bases and the J segment 3 bases; nucleotides outside the gene matches: 7. The CDR3 is 15 residues long.

V gene TRBV27 combines with J gene TRBJ2-2; no clear D. CDR3 length equals 13 residues. Trimming took off 3 bases at V and 7 bases at J, with 9 bases between the two ends. Germline assignment: CDR1 MNHEY and CDR2 SMNVEV (reference sequence). The CDR3 DNA follows: TGTGCCAGCAGTTTGGGATATGGCGGGGAGCTGTTTTTT. The encoded protein is CASSLGYGGELFF.

The chain uses TRBV6-5 and TRBJ1-3; 8 positions match TRBD1. Germline CDR1 and CDR2: MNHEY and SVGAGI. CDR3 length: 17 amino acids. V shed 2 bases, J shed 2 bases, and the junction held 8 bases outside the gene matches. CDR3 protein: CASSYAGGAYTGNTIYF. CDR3 nucleotide sequence: TGTGCCAGCAGTTACGCAGGGGGCGCTTATACTGGAAACACCATATATTTT.

This clonotype is labeled medium-sized (0.01 to 0.1%). This chain links TRBV6-6 with TRBJ2-3, with a weak D call TRBD2 (6 bases). This CDR3 region has 14 residues. The V gene's germline CDR1 is MNHNY and CDR2 SVGAGI (reference sequence). The V end lost 7 bases, the J end lost 0 bases, and 11 bases lay between the germline ends. The CDR3 sequence is CASNAGSSTDTQYF. Written as DNA, the CDR3 is TGTGCCAGCAACGCGGGGTCTAGCACAGATACGCAGTATTTT.

The gene calls are TRBV10-2 and TRBJ1-1, with TRBD1 as a possible D gene (5 bases). This CDR3 region has 13 residues. Per the germline V gene, CDR1 is WSHSY and CDR2 is SAAADI. With 6 bases removed from V and 1 base from J, the gap between germline ends came to 9 bases. In DNA, the CDR3 is TGCGCCAGCAGAATCGGACAGAACACTGAAGCTTTCTTT. Its translation is CASRIGQNTEAFF.

Concerning this clonotype: Compared with germline, one end of the junction differs, possibly owing to a read error. The rearrangement uses TRBV6-4 and TRBJ2-4; the D gene is possibly TRBD1 (5 bases). Germline lookup yields CDR1 MRHNA and CDR2 SNTAGT. The length of the CDR3 is 16 residues. The CDR3, as DNA: TGTGCCAGCAGCGACTTGGGGCTGGGAACCACAAACATTCAGTACTTC. Translating it yields CASSDLGLGTTNIQYF.

This rearrangement joins TRBV4-1 to TRBJ2-3; D possibly corresponds to TRBD1 (5 bases). TRBJ2-7 matches the DNA end more closely, so the J call is doubtful. Germline CDR1 and CDR2: MGHRA and YSYEKL. CDR3 size: 15 residues. The chain's CDR3 is CASSQDSRQFEEQYF. CDR3 sequence (DNA): TGCGCCAGCAGCCAAGATTCTAGACAGTTTGAAGAGCAGTACTTC.

This clonotype was detected ten times or more. V and J are TRBV5-1 and TRBJ2-5, with 8 bases matching TRBD2. The germline V gene encodes CDR1 SGHRS and CDR2 YFSETQ. After removal of 4 bases from V and 4 bases from J, the junction contained 12 bases not matched to a gene. The CDR3 sequence is 16 residues long. DNA of the CDR3: TGCGCCAGCAGCCACCAAGCCGGGACTAGACTAGAGACCCAGTACTTC. Residues: CASSHQAGTRLETQYF. Together with reference TRBV5-1 and TRBJ2-5, the CDR3 gives the full variable domain: KAGVTQTPRYLIKTRGQQVTLSCSPISGHRSVSWYQQTPGQGLQFLFEYFSETQRNKGNFPGRFSGRQFSNSRSEMNVSTLELGDSALYLCASSHQAGTRLETQYFGPGTRLLVL.

The chain is built from TRBV6-1 and TRBJ2-1, with TRBD2 matching 8 bases. Germline CDR1 MNHNS, CDR2 SASEGT. V lost 6 bases, J lost 12 bases, and 13 bases stayed unmatched. This CDR3 is built from 14 residues. CDR3 residues: CASSAWLAGNTQFF. CDR3 sequence (DNA): TGTGCCAGCAGCGCTTGGCTAGCGGGCAATACGCAGTTCTTC.

The rearrangement links TRBV10-1 to TRBJ2-5, with 7 bases fitting TRBD2. This CDR3 has 14 amino acids. The V gene end was trimmed by 11 bases and the J gene end by 1 base; junction bases not matched to a gene: 10. Germline V gene sequence: CDR1 WNHNN, CDR2 SYGVQD (reference sequence). CDR3 region: CAGSGVSGQETQYF. In DNA form, the CDR3 reads TGCGCCGGGAGCGGGGTAAGTGGCCAAGAGACCCAGTACTTC.

This clonotype was observed many times. The chain is built from TRBV20-1 and TRBJ2-5, with D maybe TRBD2 (7 bases). Between the trimmed V and J ends, which lost 3 bases and 1 base, there was a span of 15 bases. This CDR3 region has 15 residues. Germline CDR1 is DFQATT and CDR2 is SNEGSKA (reference sequence). The CDR3 protein is CSASGGLKTQETQYF. The CDR3 coding sequence is TGCAGTGCTAGCGGGGGGCTCAAAACCCAAGAGACCCAGTACTTC.

The chain carries TRBV20-1 and TRBJ2-1, with D possibly TRBD2 on 6 matching bases. V lost 2 bases and J 4 bases, leaving 12 bases between the germline ends. The CDR3 runs 14 residues. Germline-derived CDR1 and CDR2 are DFQATT and SNEGSKA (reference sequence). Here the CDR3 reads CSARPGGVYNEQFF. CDR3 in DNA: TGCAGTGCTAGACCCGGCGGGGTATACAATGAGCAGTTCTTC.

This clonotype is medium-sized in the sample. The chain uses TRBV27 and TRBJ2-3; no firm D call. Germline V gives CDR1 MNHEY, CDR2 SMNVEV (reference sequence). Trimming left V 2 bases short and J 3 bases short, with 15 bases between. The CDR3 has 16 residues. CDR3 sequence (DNA): TGTGCCAGCAGTTTACAGAACTGGGCCGGAACAGATACGCAGTATTTT. Its translation is CASSLQNWAGTDTQYF.